The source of this TCR beta chain is a study of response to subunit inactivated influenza vaccine (dated by TCRdb to between 2018 and 2020). At the level of the whole study: To follow how T cells responded to a trivalent subunit inactivated influenza vaccine, the researchers relied on deep quantitative profiling of the T cell receptor repertoire.

The germline V gene (reference sequence) supplies CDR1 LGHDT and CDR2 YNNKEL. Inclusive of the bounding cysteine and phenylalanine, the CDR3 is 15 residues long. Left in the record is the CDR3 DNA by itself, 45 bases read in frame from the first base. V is trimmed back by 2 bases and J by 6 bases, and the junction contains 4 bases that no gene match accounts for. Overall results and qualifications from the work: It was suggested by the authors that each seasonal influenza vaccination may recruit only a limited number of new T cells.

Preparation of the library involved RT-PCR. This sample was sequenced with an Illumina HiSeq 2500. TCRdb trimmed the raw reads at Q25, called clones with MiXCR and kept productive beta chains. Each entry merges the rows of one CDR3 protein and shows their most common DNA and genes. The table for this sample lists more than 400,000 distinct CDR3 sequences; approximately 7.8% of them were counted only once. The ten largest make up approximately 14% of the sample. Turning to this clonotype: Its antigen specificity is not known. No base-level quality is on record; no much larger clone is a single base apart.

The source material was PBMCs from blood, sampled around 2 years after vaccination. The rearrangement combines TRBV3-1 with TRBJ1-6, with 7 bases in between that match TRBD1. This clonotype originated in a man aged 50-75 years who received an inactivated influenza vaccine. Donor details come from another sample of the same person, matched by shared clones. The bases are TGTGCCAGCAGCCAACGGGACAGCTCTAATTCACCCCTCCACTTT. This is translated as CASSQRDSSNSPLHF.